This is a list of T cell receptor beta chains from one sample in a study of Graves' ophthalmopathy and Graves' hyperthyroidism. Each CDR3 protein is one row after TCRdb ran MiXCR on the multiplex PCR reads. Among about 1.1 million distinct CDR3 sequences listed, 35% to 40% were seen once. Sequenced sample: peripheral blood or thyroid tissue (not recorded which). Receptors originate from an adult man with Graves' hyperthyroidism. Each CDR3 is given with its conserved first and last residue.

CDR3 length: 17; V gene: TRBV7-2; CDR3 protein: CASSLAPSGGIRTEAFF
CDR3 length: 12; V gene: TRBV10-3; CDR3 protein: CAISEPGEPQHF
CDR3 length: 12; V gene: TRBV29-1; CDR3 protein: CSVVDRHYEHYF
CDR3 length: 12; V gene: TRBV5-8; CDR3 protein: CATETGYNEQFF
CDR3 length: 14; V gene: TRBV9; CDR3 protein: CASSVSGSKGEQYF
CDR3 length: 15; V gene: TRBV7-9; CDR3 protein: CASSHKGLANYGYTF
CDR3 length: 14; V gene: TRBV20-1; CDR3 protein: CSARPPQGNSPLHF
CDR3 length: 16; V gene: TRBV9; CDR3 protein: CASSAGRNTQNEKLFF
CDR3 length: 13; V gene: TRBV20-1; CDR3 protein: CSAFGDTSYEQYF
CDR3 length: 17; V gene: TRBV9; CDR3 protein: CASSVANTGELSETQYF
CDR3 length: 14; V gene: TRBV6-5; CDR3 protein: CASSPRLANVNQYF
CDR3 length: 15; V gene: TRBV10-3; CDR3 protein: CAISDRRTNTGELFF
CDR3 length: 13; V gene: TRBV6-6; CDR3 protein: CASRSEGSQPQHF
CDR3 length: 16; V gene: TRBV7-9; CDR3 protein: CASSLGRGLSNQPQHF
CDR3 length: 17; V gene: TRBV19; CDR3 protein: CASGNVGRGAFNEKLFF
CDR3 length: 11; V gene: TRBV2; CDR3 protein: CASRGRETQYF
CDR3 length: 14; V gene: TRBV5-6; CDR3 protein: CASSLGDRGSEAFF
CDR3 length: 15; V gene: TRBV2; CDR3 protein: CASSERAGPGAEAFF
CDR3 length: 13; V gene: TRBV4-3; CDR3 protein: CASSQEWTYEQYF
CDR3 length: 17; V gene: TRBV7-2; CDR3 protein: CASSLNRGPYSNQPQHF
CDR3 length: 11; V gene: TRBV24-1; CDR3 protein: CATSDAGEQYF
CDR3 length: 14; V gene: TRBV6-5; CDR3 protein: CASRYREESYEQYF
CDR3 length: 14; V gene: TRBV7-2; CDR3 protein: CASSFFYSNQPQHF
CDR3 length: 13; V gene: TRBV9; CDR3 protein: CASSTLYTGELFF
CDR3 length: 14; V gene: TRBV11-2; CDR3 protein: CASSSDLSSDTQYF
CDR3 length: 17; V gene: TRBV25-1; CDR3 protein: CASSFGPGQPRTNEQYF
CDR3 length: 17; V gene: TRBV11-2; CDR3 protein: CASSLWAQGAGANVLTF
CDR3 length: 14; V gene: TRBV7-2; CDR3 protein: CASSLGDSRTEAFF
CDR3 length: 11; V gene: TRBV2; CDR3 protein: CASSYQGPQHF
CDR3 length: 14; V gene: TRBV5-6; CDR3 protein: CASTRGLNNSPLHF
CDR3 length: 14; V gene: TRBV7-9; CDR3 protein: CASNSLGMNTEAFF
CDR3 length: 10; V gene: TRBV25-1; CDR3 protein: CASSRGEQFF
CDR3 length: 14; V gene: TRBV7-6; CDR3 protein: CASSLASGGEGYTF
CDR3 length: 13; V gene: TRBV10-1; CDR3 protein: CAGGGVTSAEAFF
CDR3 length: 17; V gene: TRBV7-2; CDR3 protein: CASSLRDRGLWNTEAFF
CDR3 length: 15; V gene: TRBV4-1; CDR3 protein: CASSLEGGSAYEQYF
CDR3 length: 12; V gene: TRBV19; CDR3 protein: CASQVGNSPLHF
CDR3 length: 16; V gene: TRBV7-8; CDR3 protein: CASSLEGVVGNQPQHF
CDR3 length: 14; V gene: TRBV29-1; CDR3 protein: CSVVSRSSYNEQFF
CDR3 length: 15; V gene: TRBV15; CDR3 protein: CATSSSISGANVLTF
CDR3 length: 18; V gene: TRBV29-1; CDR3 protein: CSLRLAGGTGTLQETQYF
CDR3 length: 15; V gene: TRBV7-6; CDR3 protein: CASSTRTGGVGELFF
CDR3 length: 15; V gene: TRBV4-1; CDR3 protein: CASSHSGRPSYEQYF